This T cell receptor beta chain emerged from a study of shared clonotypes between healthy human individuals. As for the study in general: Each donor contributed plates that comprised three CD4 naive, three CD4 memory, two CD8 naive and one CD8 memory. General study points: The generation probabilities recorded for non-shared clonotypes fell below those of clonotypes shared by all four donors. Naive CD4 clonotypes overlapped across a few donors at around 5%.

The assay was immunoSEQ multiplex PCR, and TCRdb's table has in-frame clones only and misses some. This table has about 710,000 clones, over 55% appearing once. The sample holds many counts of this clone. Its antigen is unknown. This CDR3 comprises 16 residues. With V trimmed by 1 base and J by 4 bases, 5 bases remained unmatched. Germline CDR1 and CDR2: MNHNS and SASEGT. What was sequenced was memory CD4+ T cells sorted from blood. The subset: CD45RA-negative fraction. V is TRBV6-1 and J is TRBJ1-4, with TRBD1 identical over 8 bases. The sequence was obtained from a woman in her twenties or thirties in good health. The CDR3 DNA follows: TGTGCCAGCAGTGAAGACAGGGGGAATCGTAATGAAAAACTGTTTTTT. This translates into CASSEDRGNRNEKLFF.